This T cell receptor (beta chain) is drawn from a study of post-analysis software for immune sequencing data. For the study at large: Secondary progressive, relapsing-remitting and progressive-relapsing multiple sclerosis were among the included disease courses.

Concerning this clonotype itself: Its antigen is unknown.

This CDR3 is 14 amino acids long. Deletions cut 1 base from V and 0 bases from J, with 7 bases between. Germline V gives CDR1 MGHRA, CDR2 YSYEKL. Unique molecular identifiers were carried by the TCR beta cDNA libraries. MiXCR, run by TCRdb on the PCR reads, gives a single entry per CDR3 protein. The sample carries 700,000 to 800,000 distinct CDR3 sequences, 25% to 30% recorded once. Study results and limitations: TRBV5-6, TRBV5-1 and TRBV20-1 were among 4 or 5 TRBV segments more frequent in patients than controls. Under the F measure, samples that were prepared in one batch clustered strongly together. The study found significantly lower normalized Chao1 diversity in multiple sclerosis patients than in controls.

The chain is built from TRBV4-1 and TRBJ2-7; D unclear. The receptor's source is a girl aged 10-17 years with multiple sclerosis. The material sequenced was blood. The CDR3 here is CASSQGPRSYEQYF. CDR3 in DNA: TGCGCCAGCAGCCAAGGCCCCCGCTCCTACGAGCAGTACTTC.